This is a list of T cell receptor beta chains from one sample in a study of a mutant IDH1 vaccine in newly diagnosed glioma. Repertoires were generated with immunoSEQ multiplex PCR, while TCRdb's copy carries only in-frame clones and drops some. The repertoire holds 30,000 or so clones, with roughly 80% as singletons. The sample consisted of PBMCs, taken from a glioma patient treated with radiotherapy, temozolomide or both. Receptor source: a man aged 25 to 40 with glioma. Each CDR3 is given with its conserved first and last residue. A D gene is named only where the DNA matches it firmly. Not all rows give a size; the values are once, few, many and, for expanded clones, a class.

V	D	size	J	CDR3	DNA
TRBV5-1	.	.	TRBJ2-1	CASRPHPGDEQFF	TGCGCCAGCAGGCCCCACCCTGGGGACGAGCAGTTCTTC
TRBV30	TRBD2	.	TRBJ2-3	CAWSPSGGASDTQYF	TGTGCCTGGAGTCCTAGCGGGGGGGCCTCAGATACGCAGTATTTT
TRBV6-5	TRBD2	.	TRBJ2-3	CASSYLTSGGTDTQYF	TGTGCCAGCAGTTACCTGACTAGCGGGGGCACAGATACGCAGTATTTT
TRBV4-2	TRBD2	.	TRBJ2-1	CASSQAGGSSYNEQFF	TGTGCCAGCAGCCAAGCGGGAGGGAGCTCCTACAATGAGCAGTTCTTC
TRBV4-3	TRBD1	.	TRBJ2-7	CASSQGTGVSYEQYF	TGCGCCAGCAGCCAAGGGACAGGGGTCTCCTACGAGCAGTACTTC
TRBV11-2	.	.	TRBJ1-1	CASSGRLGNTEAFF	TGTGCCAGCAGCGGCAGATTAGGGAACACTGAAGCTTTCTTT
TRBV11-2	TRBD2	.	TRBJ2-3	CASSLGGGTDTQYF	TGTGCCAGCAGCTTAGGGGGGGGAACAGATACGCAGTATTTT
TRBV27	TRBD2	.	TRBJ2-5	CASIGVAASGRETQYF	TGTGCCAGCATAGGGGTGGCGGCTAGCGGGAGAGAGACCCAGTACTTC
TRBV5-1	TRBD1	.	TRBJ1-2	CASSLVGQGAWGYGYTF	TGCGCCAGCAGCTTGGTTGGACAGGGGGCCTGGGGCTATGGCTACACCTTC
TRBV5-1	TRBD1	once	TRBJ2-2	CASSPRGQANTGELFF	TGCGCCAGCAGCCCCCGGGGACAGGCGAACACCGGGGAGCTGTTTTTT
TRBV7-9	.	.	TRBJ1-1	CASSFGTEAFF	TGTGCCAGCAGCTTCGGTACTGAAGCTTTCTTT
TRBV10-1	TRBD2	.	TRBJ2-7	CASSGTSGSNEQYF	TGCGCCAGCAGTGGGACTAGCGGGAGTAACGAGCAGTACTTC
TRBV7-6	TRBD1	.	TRBJ1-1	CASSLARGQGRRMNTEAFF	TGTGCCAGCAGCTTAGCGAGGGGACAGGGGCGGCGAATGAACACTGAAGCTTTCTTT
TRBV18	TRBD1	.	TRBJ2-7	CASSPFPGQSSYEQYF	TGTGCCAGCTCACCATTCCCGGGACAGAGCTCCTACGAGCAGTACTTC
TRBV19	TRBD1	.	TRBJ1-5	CASSIGGQGGGNQPQHF	TGTGCCAGTAGTATAGGGGGACAGGGGGGTGGCAATCAGCCCCAGCATTTT
TRBV13	.	.	TRBJ2-7	CASSLMAGTPSYEQYF	TGTGCCAGCAGCTTAATGGCAGGGACTCCCTCCTACGAGCAGTACTTC
TRBV7-9	TRBD1	once	TRBJ1-5	CASSFGDRPSNQPQHF	TGTGCCAGCAGCTTTGGGGACAGACCAAGCAATCAGCCCCAGCATTTT
TRBV5-1	TRBD2	.	TRBJ2-5	CASSFDPPGTSGVETQYF	TGCGCCAGCAGCTTCGACCCACCGGGGACTAGCGGGGTAGAGACCCAGTACTTC
TRBV19	.	.	TRBJ2-2	CASSWTDNTGELFF	TGTGCCAGTAGTTGGACAGATAACACCGGGGAGCTGTTTTTT
TRBV9	.	.	TRBJ2-5	CASSVGDSPETQYF	TGTGCCAGCAGCGTTGGGGATTCTCCAGAGACCCAGTACTTC
TRBV29-1	.	.	TRBJ1-4	CSVLISPSTNEKLFF	TGCAGCGTCCTAATCTCGCCAAGCACTAATGAAAAACTGTTTTTT
TRBV3-1/TRBV3-2	.	.	TRBJ1-5	CASSQDGHF	TGTGCCAGCAGCCAAGATGGGCATTTT
TRBV7-8	.	.	TRBJ1-5	CASSLRRDSNQPQHF	TGTGCCAGCAGCTTAAGGCGGGATAGCAATCAGCCCCAGCATTTT
TRBV27	.	.	TRBJ1-2	CASSFTGGQGYTF	TGTGCCAGCAGCTTTACTGGGGGGCAAGGCTACACCTTC
TRBV7-8	.	.	TRBJ2-7	CASSLAADAAYEQYF	TGTGCCAGCAGCTTAGCAGCGGATGCTGCCTACGAGCAGTACTTC
TRBV10-2	.	.	TRBJ2-7	CASSLGERPGYEQYF	TGCGCCAGCAGCCTCGGAGAACGCCCGGGATACGAGCAGTACTTC
TRBV4-1	TRBD1	.	TRBJ2-3	CASSQGDSNTDTQYF	TGCGCCAGCAGCCAAGGGGACAGCAACACAGATACGCAGTATTTT
TRBV15	.	once	TRBJ1-2	CATSIGRLNYGYTF	TGTGCCACCAGCATTGGCCGACTCAACTATGGCTACACCTTC
TRBV21-1	.	.	TRBJ2-3	CASSKRLAGADTQYF	TGTGCCAGCAGCAAAAGACTAGCGGGTGCAGATACGCAGTATTTT
TRBV9	.	few	TRBJ1-1	CASSVETNTEAFF	TGTGCCAGCAGCGTAGAGACGAACACTGAAGCTTTCTTT
TRBV10-1	.	.	TRBJ1-3	CASPRQISGNTIYF	TGCGCCAGCCCCCGACAGATCTCTGGAAACACCATATATTTT
TRBV7-2	.	few	TRBJ2-5	CASSGPDGETQYF	TGTGCCAGCTCTGGCCCCGATGGGGAGACCCAGTACTTC
TRBV5-1	.	.	TRBJ1-5	CASSLTGQPQHF	TGCGCCAGCAGCTTGACAGGTCAGCCCCAGCATTTT
TRBV4-1	.	.	TRBJ1-5	CASSQEGTDRQHF	TGCGCCAGCAGCCAAGAGGGGACGGATCGCCAGCATTTT
TRBV10-1	.	.	TRBJ2-2	CASSRGSGTGELFF	TGCGCCAGCAGTAGGGGGTCGGGCACCGGGGAGCTGTTTTTT
TRBV5-1	.	.	TRBJ2-1	CASSVDSTYNEQFF	TGCGCCAGCAGCGTTGACAGTACCTACAATGAGCAGTTCTTC
TRBV14	TRBD2	.	TRBJ2-3	CASSHPTSGIFTDTQYF	TGTGCCAGCAGCCACCCAACTAGCGGGATATTCACAGATACGCAGTATTTT
TRBV11-2	TRBD1	.	TRBJ2-6	CASSTRPGQGYSGANVLTF	TGTGCCAGCAGCACTCGACCGGGACAGGGATACTCTGGGGCCAACGTCCTGACTTTC
TRBV6-1	.	.	TRBJ1-1	CASSEAGSNTEAFF	TGTGCCAGCAGTGAAGCAGGCAGTAACACTGAAGCTTTCTTT
TRBV10-3	TRBD1	once	TRBJ2-2	CAISESTRGTGELFF	TGTGCCATCAGTGAGTCGACCAGGGGGACCGGGGAGCTGTTTTTT
TRBV13	.	once	TRBJ2-7	CASSLTGSEQYF	TGTGCCAGCAGCCTCACAGGGTCCGAGCAGTACTTC
TRBV7-8	TRBD1	.	TRBJ1-2	CASSLGTGGPSNYGYTF	TGTGCCAGCAGCTTAGGGACAGGGGGACCATCTAACTATGGCTACACCTTC
TRBV20-1	.	.	TRBJ2-4	CSASVANIQYF	TGCAGTGCTAGTGTCGCCAACATTCAGTACTTC
TRBV30	.	.	TRBJ1-1	CAWSPLITENTEAFF	TGTGCCTGGAGTCCACTAATTACAGAGAACACTGAAGCTTTCTTT
TRBV19	.	.	TRBJ1-5	CASSIGGAWNQPQHF	TGTGCCAGTAGTATAGGGGGGGCCTGGAATCAGCCCCAGCATTTT
TRBV30	TRBD1	.	TRBJ2-3	CAGDRGSSTDTQYF	TGTGCCGGCGACAGGGGAAGTAGCACAGATACGCAGTATTTT
TRBV30	TRBD2	.	TRBJ2-1	CAWSIGGVNEQFF	TGTGCCTGGAGTATCGGGGGGGTGAATGAGCAGTTCTTC
TRBV29-1	.	few	TRBJ1-1	CSASNTEAFF	TGCAGCGCATCGAACACTGAAGCTTTCTTT
TRBV5-4	TRBD1	.	TRBJ1-1	CASSSNRGWTEAFF	TGTGCCAGCAGCTCCAACAGGGGATGGACTGAAGCTTTCTTT
TRBV27	TRBD1	.	TRBJ2-3	CASSPLSGQGAWAGGTDTQYF	TGTGCCAGCAGTCCCTTATCGGGACAGGGTGCGTGGGCAGGAGGGACAGATACGCAGTATTTT
TRBV5-1	.	.	TRBJ1-1	CASSAGGRRVNTEAFF	TGCGCCAGCAGCGCGGGGGGCCGTCGCGTGAACACTGAAGCTTTCTTT
TRBV14	.	.	TRBJ1-5	CASSQDYDSPYSNQPQHF	TGTGCCAGCAGCCAAGATTACGACAGCCCCTATAGCAATCAGCCCCAGCATTTT
TRBV5-1	.	.	TRBJ2-1	CASSLEGGGGSYNEQFF	TGCGCCAGCAGCTTGGAGGGGGGAGGCGGCTCCTACAATGAGCAGTTCTTC
TRBV2	TRBD2	.	TRBJ2-3	CASSGLAGGTDTQYF	TGTGCCAGCAGCGGACTAGCGGGAGGTACAGATACGCAGTATTTT
TRBV5-4	.	.	TRBJ2-1	CASTGNPYNEQFF	TGTGCCAGCACGGGAAACCCCTACAATGAGCAGTTCTTC
TRBV4-3	TRBD1	once	TRBJ1-1	CASSQVRDRADTEAFF	TGCGCCAGCAGCCAAGTCCGTGACAGGGCGGACACTGAAGCTTTCTTT
TRBV7-2	.	.	TRBJ2-4	CASSLEATKNIQYF	TGTGCCAGCAGCTTAGAGGCCACCAAAAACATTCAGTACTTC